What follows are 2 T cell receptor beta chains derived from one specimen sequenced in a study of identical twins. From the 5' RACE reads, TCRdb called clonotypes with MiXCR, one entry per CDR3 protein. The sample has a few hundred thousand distinct CDR3 sequences; roughly 8% are singletons. These data also featured in a second study, about yellow fever vaccine responses in identical twins.

What was sequenced was CD8+ T cells sorted from blood. These receptors all come from a woman aged 18-29 years in good health.

The chain joins TRBV20-1 to TRBJ2-7; D tentatively fits TRBD1 or TRBD2 (5 bases each). In germline, CDR1 is DFQATT, CDR2 SNEGSKA (reference sequence). CDR3 length equals 18 residues. V lost 1 base to trimming and J lost 2 bases, with 24 bases between them. The CDR3 region has the DNA TGCAGTGCTAGAGTTCTGCAGGGCCACGTCCTGGGGGCCTACGAGCAGTACTTC. This gives the protein CSARVLQGHVLGAYEQYF.

This clonotype has at least ten counts. This chain joins TRBV9 and TRBJ2-3, with TRBD2 identical over 12 bases. After removal of 3 bases from V and 0 bases from J, the junction contained 8 bases not matched to a gene. The CDR3 contains 18 residues. From germline, CDR1 is SGDLS and CDR2 YYNGEE. CDR3 nucleotide sequence: TGTGCCAGCAGCGCCGTAGGAGGACTAGCGGGGAGCACAGATACGCAGTATTTT. It codes for CASSAVGGLAGSTDTQYF.